This T cell receptor beta chain was documented in a study of control samples from healthy donors and cancer patients. Germline CDR1 is LNHDA and CDR2 is SQIVND (reference sequence). The CDR3 contains 16 residues. Some clones are missing from TCRdb's copy, which holds only in-frame ones; the method was immunoSEQ multiplex PCR. The sample contains under 30,000 clones, about 90% of which appear only once. The sequence was collected from a female donor with melanoma. The chain has TRBV19 and TRBJ1-4, with TRBD1 matching over 8 bases. Input material: formalin-fixed, paraffin-embedded tissue. The CDR3 DNA is TGTGCATCCCGGGACAGGTGGGGAAAAACTAATGAAAAACTGTTTTTT. Protein product: CASRDRWGKTNEKLFF.